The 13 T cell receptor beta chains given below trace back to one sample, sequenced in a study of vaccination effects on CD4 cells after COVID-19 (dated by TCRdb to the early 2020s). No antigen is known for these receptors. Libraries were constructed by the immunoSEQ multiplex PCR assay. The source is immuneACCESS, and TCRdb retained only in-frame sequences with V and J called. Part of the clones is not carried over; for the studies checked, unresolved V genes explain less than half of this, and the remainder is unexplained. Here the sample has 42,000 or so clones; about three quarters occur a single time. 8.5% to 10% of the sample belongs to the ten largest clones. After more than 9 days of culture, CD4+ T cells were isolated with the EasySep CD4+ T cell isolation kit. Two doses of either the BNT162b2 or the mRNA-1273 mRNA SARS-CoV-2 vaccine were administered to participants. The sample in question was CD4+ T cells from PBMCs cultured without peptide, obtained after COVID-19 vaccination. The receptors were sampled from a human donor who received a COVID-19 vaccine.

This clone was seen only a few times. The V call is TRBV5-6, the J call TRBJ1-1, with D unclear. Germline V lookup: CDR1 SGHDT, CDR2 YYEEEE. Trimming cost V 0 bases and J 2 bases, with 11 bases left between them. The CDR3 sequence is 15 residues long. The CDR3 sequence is CASSLGGRVNTEAFF. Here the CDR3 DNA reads TGTGCCAGCAGCTTGGGCGGCCGGGTTAACACTGAAGCTTTCTTT.

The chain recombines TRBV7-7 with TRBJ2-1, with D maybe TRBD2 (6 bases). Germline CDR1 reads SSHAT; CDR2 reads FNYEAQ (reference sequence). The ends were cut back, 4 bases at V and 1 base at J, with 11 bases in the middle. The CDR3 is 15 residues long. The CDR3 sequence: CASSSGLDSYNEQFF. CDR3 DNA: TGTGCCAGCAGCTCGGGACTGGATTCCTACAATGAGCAGTTCTTC.

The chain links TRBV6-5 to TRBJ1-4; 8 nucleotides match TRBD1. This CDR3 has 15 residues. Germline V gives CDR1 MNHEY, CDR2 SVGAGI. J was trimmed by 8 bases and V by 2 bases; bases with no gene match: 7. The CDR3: CASSYTGQGREKLFF. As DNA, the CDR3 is TGTGCCAGCAGTTACACAGGACAGGGTAGGGAAAAACTGTTTTTT.

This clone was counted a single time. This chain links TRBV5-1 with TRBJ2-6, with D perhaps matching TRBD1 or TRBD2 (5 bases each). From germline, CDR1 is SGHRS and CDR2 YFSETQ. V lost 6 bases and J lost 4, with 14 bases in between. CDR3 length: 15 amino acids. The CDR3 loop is CASNERGMGANVLTF. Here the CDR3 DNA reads TGCGCCAGCAACGAGAGGGGAATGGGGGCCAACGTCCTGACTTTC.

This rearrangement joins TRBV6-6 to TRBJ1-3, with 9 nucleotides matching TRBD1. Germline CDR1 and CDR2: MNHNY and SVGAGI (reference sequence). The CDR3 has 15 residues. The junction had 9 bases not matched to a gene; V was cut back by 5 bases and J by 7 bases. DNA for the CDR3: TGTGCCAGCAGTAGAGCGGGACAGGGCACGAACACCATATATTTT. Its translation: CASSRAGQGTNTIYF.

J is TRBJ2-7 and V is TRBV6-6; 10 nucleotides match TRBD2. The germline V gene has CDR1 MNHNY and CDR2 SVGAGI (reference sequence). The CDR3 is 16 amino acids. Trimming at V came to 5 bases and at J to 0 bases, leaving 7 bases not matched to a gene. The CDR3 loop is CASSRLSSGGSYEQYF. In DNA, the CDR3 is TGTGCCAGCAGTCGACTATCTAGCGGGGGCTCCTACGAGCAGTACTTC.

CDR3 sequence: CASSRFEGFEAFF. DNA for the CDR3: TGTGCCAGCAGCCGCTTTGAGGGTTTTGAAGCTTTCTTT. The chain combines TRBV7-2 with TRBJ1-1; D remains ambiguous. From germline, CDR1 is SGHTA and CDR2 FQGNSA. Trimming pared 5 bases from V and 7 bases from J, leaving 14 bases between. The CDR3 totals 13 residues.

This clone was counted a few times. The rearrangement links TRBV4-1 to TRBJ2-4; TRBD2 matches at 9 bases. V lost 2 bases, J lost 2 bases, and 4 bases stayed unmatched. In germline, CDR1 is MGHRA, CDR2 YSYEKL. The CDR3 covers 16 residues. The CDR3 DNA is TGCGCCAGCAGCCAATCGGCGGGAGGGACCAAAAACATTCAGTACTTC. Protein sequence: CASSQSAGGTKNIQYF.

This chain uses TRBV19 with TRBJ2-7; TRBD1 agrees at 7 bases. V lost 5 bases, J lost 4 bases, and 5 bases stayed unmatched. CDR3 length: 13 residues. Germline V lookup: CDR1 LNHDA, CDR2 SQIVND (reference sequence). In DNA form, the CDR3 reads TGTGCCAGTAGTGCCCGACAGGGATACGAGCAGTACTTC. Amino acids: CASSARQGYEQYF.

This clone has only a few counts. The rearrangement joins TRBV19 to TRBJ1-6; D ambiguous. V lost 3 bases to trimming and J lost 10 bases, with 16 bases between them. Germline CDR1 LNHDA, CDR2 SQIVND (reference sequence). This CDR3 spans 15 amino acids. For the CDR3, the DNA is TGTGCCAGTAGTATTCGACCCGGAAGTGGGTCACCCCTCCACTTT. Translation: CASSIRPGSGSPLHF. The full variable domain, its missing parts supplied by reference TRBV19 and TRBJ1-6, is DGGITQSPKYLFRKEGQNVTLSCEQNLNHDAMYWYRQDPGQGLRLIYYSQIVNDFQKGDIAEGYSVSREKKESFPLTVTSAQKNPTAFYLCASSIRPGSGSPLHFGNGTRLTVT.

CDR3 loop: CASSADRRRAFF. The CDR3 DNA is TGCGCCAGCAGCGCCGACAGGAGGAGGGCTTTCTTT. This chain links TRBV5-1 with TRBJ1-1, with a tentative D call TRBD1 (6 bases). The CDR3 is 12 amino acids. Per germline, CDR1 SGHRS and CDR2 YFSETQ. V was clipped by 4 bases and J by 11 bases, with 15 bases between them.

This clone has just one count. The CDR3 nucleotides are TGTGCCAGCAAAATGGGCGGGGGAAGCTCCTACGAGCAGTACTTC. Translated, it gives CASKMGGGSSYEQYF. The chain employs TRBV27 and TRBJ2-7; TRBD2 aligns across 7 bases. The CDR3 has 15 amino acids. J gave up 0 bases and V 7 bases, and 9 bases lay outside the gene matches. Germline V gene sequence: CDR1 MNHEY, CDR2 SMNVEV (reference sequence).

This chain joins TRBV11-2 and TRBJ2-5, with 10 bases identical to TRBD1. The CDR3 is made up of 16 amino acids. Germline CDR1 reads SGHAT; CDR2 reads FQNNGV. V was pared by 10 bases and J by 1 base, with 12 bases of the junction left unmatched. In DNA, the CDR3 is TGTGCCAACAAGTTACCGGGACAGGGGCTCCAAGAGACCCAGTACTTC. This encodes CANKLPGQGLQETQYF.